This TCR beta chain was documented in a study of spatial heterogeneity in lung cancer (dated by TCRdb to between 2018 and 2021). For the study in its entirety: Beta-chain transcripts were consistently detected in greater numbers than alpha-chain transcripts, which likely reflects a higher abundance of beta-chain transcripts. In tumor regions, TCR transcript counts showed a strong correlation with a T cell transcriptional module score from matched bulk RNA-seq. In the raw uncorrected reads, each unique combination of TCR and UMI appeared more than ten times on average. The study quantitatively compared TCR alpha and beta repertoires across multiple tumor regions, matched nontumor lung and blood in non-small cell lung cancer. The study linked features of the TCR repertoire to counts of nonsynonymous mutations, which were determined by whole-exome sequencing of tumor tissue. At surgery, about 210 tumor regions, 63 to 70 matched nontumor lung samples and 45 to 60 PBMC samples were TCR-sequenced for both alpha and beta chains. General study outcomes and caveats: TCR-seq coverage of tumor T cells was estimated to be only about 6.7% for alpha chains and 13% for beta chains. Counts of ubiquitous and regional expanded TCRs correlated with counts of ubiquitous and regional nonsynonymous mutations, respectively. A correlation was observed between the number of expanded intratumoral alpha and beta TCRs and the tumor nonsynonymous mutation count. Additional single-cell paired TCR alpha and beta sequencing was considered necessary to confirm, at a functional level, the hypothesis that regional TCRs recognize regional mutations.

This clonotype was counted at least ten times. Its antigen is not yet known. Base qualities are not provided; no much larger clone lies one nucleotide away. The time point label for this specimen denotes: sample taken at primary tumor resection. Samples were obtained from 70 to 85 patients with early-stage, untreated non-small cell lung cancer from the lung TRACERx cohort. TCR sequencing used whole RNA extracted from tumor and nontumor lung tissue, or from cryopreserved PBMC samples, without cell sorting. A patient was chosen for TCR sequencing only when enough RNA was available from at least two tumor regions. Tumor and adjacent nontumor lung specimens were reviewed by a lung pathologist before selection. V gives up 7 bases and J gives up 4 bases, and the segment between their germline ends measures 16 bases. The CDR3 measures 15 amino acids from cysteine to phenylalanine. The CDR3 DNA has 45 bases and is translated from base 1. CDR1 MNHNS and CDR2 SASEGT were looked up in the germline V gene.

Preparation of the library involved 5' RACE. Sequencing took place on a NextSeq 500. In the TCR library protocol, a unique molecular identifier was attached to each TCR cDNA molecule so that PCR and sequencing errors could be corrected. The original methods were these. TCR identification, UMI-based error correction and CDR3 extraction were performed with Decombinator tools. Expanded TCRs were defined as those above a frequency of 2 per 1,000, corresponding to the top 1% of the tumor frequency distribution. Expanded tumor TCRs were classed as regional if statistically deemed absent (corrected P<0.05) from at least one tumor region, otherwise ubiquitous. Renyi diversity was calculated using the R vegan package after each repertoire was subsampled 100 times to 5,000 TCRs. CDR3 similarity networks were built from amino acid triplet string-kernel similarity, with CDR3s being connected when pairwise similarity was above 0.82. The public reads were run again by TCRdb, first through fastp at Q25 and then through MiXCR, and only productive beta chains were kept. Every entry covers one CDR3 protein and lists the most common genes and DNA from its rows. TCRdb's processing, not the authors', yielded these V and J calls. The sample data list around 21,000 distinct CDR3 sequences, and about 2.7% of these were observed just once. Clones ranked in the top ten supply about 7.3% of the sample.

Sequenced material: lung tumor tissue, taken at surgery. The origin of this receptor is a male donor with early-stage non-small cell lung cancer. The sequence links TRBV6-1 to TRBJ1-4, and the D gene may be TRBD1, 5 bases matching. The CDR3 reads CASNVMEGSNEKLFF. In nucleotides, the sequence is TGTGCCAGCAATGTAATGGAGGGGAGTAATGAAAAACTGTTTTTT.